A selection of T cell receptor beta chains follows, all from one sample in a study of cytomegalovirus exposure and HLA in healthy donors. TCRdb's table, derived via immunoSEQ multiplex PCR, lists solely in-frame clones and lacks some. The sample contains hundreds of thousands of clones, over 65% of which appear only once. The sample taken for sequencing was PBMCs. The receptor source for this set is a woman aged 60-75 years in good health and CMV-seropositive. CDR3s include the opening cysteine and the closing phenylalanine or tryptophan. Each record gives: V gene, J gene, CDR3 protein.

TRBV7-9	TRBJ1-2	CASSPPGTGGHYGYTF
TRBV19	TRBJ1-1	CASTLGRRLNTEAFF
TRBV4-1	TRBJ1-2	CASSPLPGTELNYGYTF
TRBV5-1	TRBJ2-5	CASSADRDGTQYF
TRBV5-4	TRBJ1-2	CASSPAGTALHYGYTF
TRBV7-9	TRBJ1-1	CASSFLTGQGNTEAFF
TRBV28	TRBJ1-6	CASMRHPNSPLHF
TRBV6-1	TRBJ2-1	CASSERDRGVGNEQFF
TRBV6-1	TRBJ2-7	CASSFGQYEQYF
TRBV6-6	TRBJ1-1	CASSPTGGTEAFF
TRBV18	-	CASSPDRVVNEQYF
TRBV6-5	TRBJ1-2	CASSYFGTGGDGYTF
TRBV10-3	TRBJ2-7	CAISENRYEQYF
TRBV7-9	TRBJ2-3	CSSSQTSDSDTQYF
TRBV2	TRBJ2-1	CASRSRSLDEQFF
TRBV12-5	TRBJ1-3	CASGYGSGDTIYF
TRBV7-3	TRBJ1-2	CASSLGADYGYTF
TRBV7-4	TRBJ2-7	CASSWGGAYIYEQYF
TRBV28	TRBJ1-1	CASRLRQGRVMNTEAFF
TRBV7-2	TRBJ2-7	CASSPWGGISSYEQYF
TRBV5-1	TRBJ2-5	CASSRENSREETQYF
TRBV11-3	TRBJ2-1	CASSLVGTLDNEQFF
TRBV29-1	TRBJ1-2	CSATQGTLNYGYTF
TRBV19	TRBJ1-5	CASSIVAGRQPQHF
TRBV7-8	TRBJ2-7	CASSPWTTPGDEQYF
TRBV5-1	TRBJ2-5	CASSPQGAVQETQYF
TRBV6-6	TRBJ2-7	CASSFTGSPYEQYF
TRBV6-5	TRBJ2-1	CASSSPLAGGYNEQFF
TRBV7-3	TRBJ1-1	CASSSHRGGGTEAFF
TRBV5-1	TRBJ2-1	CASSYSVLAAYSYNEQFF
TRBV29-1	TRBJ2-2	CSAPGGTGELFF
TRBV7-2	TRBJ1-3	CASSLGLPGNTIYF
TRBV7-2	TRBJ1-1	CASSFVFRTEAFF
TRBV11-3	TRBJ2-7	CASSLQGNYEQYF
TRBV7-2	TRBJ1-2	CASSLRTGPGYTF
TRBV6-5	TRBJ2-6	CASAPLSFGANVLTF
TRBV21-1	TRBJ2-7	CASSRRGQFTYEQYF
TRBV4-1	TRBJ1-2	CASSRGQGGDYGYTF
TRBV6-1	TRBJ1-1	CASGGGSVTEAFF
TRBV7-3	TRBJ1-5	CASTLGGGHIGQPQHF
TRBV7-9	TRBJ2-1	CSSSSRENYNEQFF
TRBV18	TRBJ2-2	CASSKNRDRSTGELFF
TRBV19	TRBJ1-1	CASSFAPEGTEAFF
TRBV2	TRBJ2-1	CASSAFLWGGISDEQFF
TRBV7-9	TRBJ2-3	CASTQGTSGGFTDTQYF
TRBV9	TRBJ1-3	CASGGSQYQGNTIYF
TRBV21-1	TRBJ2-5	CASSKSKTQYF
TRBV7-6	TRBJ2-1	CASSSGLGYNEQFF
TRBV4-2	TRBJ2-3	CASSQALDSGSDTQYF
TRBV19	TRBJ2-1	CASSIDRRSSYNEQFF
TRBV27	TRBJ2-3	CASSLFSLAGGDTQYF
TRBV23-1	TRBJ1-5	CASRTGGSNQPQHF
TRBV19	TRBJ2-2	CASSRRQGEGGELFF
TRBV28	TRBJ1-1	CASSRPGQMNTEAFF
TRBV5-6	TRBJ1-1	CASSYTSHGNTEAFF
TRBV6-5	TRBJ2-7	CASRGQGVHSYEQYF
TRBV10-3	TRBJ1-4	CAIRKGQGNNEKLFF